A selection of T cell receptor beta chains follows, all from one sample in a study of blood T cell repertoires in COVID-19. Some clones are missing from TCRdb's copy, which holds only in-frame ones; the method was immunoSEQ multiplex PCR. Seen here are 250,000 to 350,000 clones, 65% to 85% observed once, and the top ten hold approximately 15%. The sample was peripheral blood. These receptors were collected from a person between 65 and 79 years old with COVID-19, enrolled during active disease. Each CDR3 is given with its conserved first and last residue. A D gene is named only where the DNA matches it firmly. Expanded clones get a size class; other rows say once, few or many, or leave the size out.

D,size,J,V,DNA,CDR3
.,.,TRBJ2-7,TRBV6-2/TRBV6-3,TGTGCCAGCAGTTACTGGGTTAGCGGCGGGCTCGAGCAGTACTTC,CASSYWVSGGLEQYF
.,.,TRBJ1-4,TRBV27,TGTGCCAGCAGTTCAGGGTTTACTAATGAAAAACTGTTTTTT,CASSSGFTNEKLFF
TRBD1,.,TRBJ2-1,TRBV30,TGTGCCTGGAGTGTCGGGACAGGGAAGGGCGATGAGCAGTTCTTC,CAWSVGTGKGDEQFF
TRBD1,.,TRBJ2-1,TRBV28,TGTGCCAGCAGGGTAACAGGGGACTCCTACAATGAGCAGTTCTTC,CASRVTGDSYNEQFF
.,once,TRBJ2-4,TRBV19,TGTGCCAGTAGTATAGAGGCAGGCTTAAAAAACATTCAGTACTTC,CASSIEAGLKNIQYF
.,.,TRBJ2-1,TRBV18,TGTGCCAGCTCACCACCGAACAGGGGGGGCAATGAGCAGTTCTTC,CASSPPNRGGNEQFF
.,.,TRBJ1-5,TRBV4-3,TGCGCCAGCAGCTTGGACTTGAGCAATCAGCCCCAGCATTTT,CASSLDLSNQPQHF
.,.,TRBJ1-2,TRBV7-2,TGTGCCAGCAGCTCGACGGAGCTTACTCCAGTCCATGGCTACACCTTC,CASSSTELTPVHGYTF
.,.,TRBJ1-1,TRBV29-1,TGCAGCGTTCTCGTCGGGGGGCACACTGAAGCTTTCTTT,CSVLVGGHTEAFF
.,.,TRBJ1-6,TRBV9,TGTGCCAGCAGCGTTCAGGGTGGGAATTCACCCCTCCACTTT,CASSVQGGNSPLHF
.,.,TRBJ1-6,TRBV11-2,TGTGCCAGCACCCTCCGGGGTTATAATTCACCCCTCCACTTT,CASTLRGYNSPLHF
TRBD2,.,TRBJ2-7,TRBV7-8,TGTGCCAGCAGCTCCACCCTTGCTAGCGGGAGCTCGCAGCAGTACTTC,CASSSTLASGSSQQYF
.,few,TRBJ1-1,TRBV19,TGTGCCAGTAGTACCAGGGAAGCCACTGAAGCTTTCTTT,CASSTREATEAFF
.,.,TRBJ1-1,TRBV21-1,TGTGCCAGCAGCAAAGGGATCGCCGGGGGAGCTTTCTTT,CASSKGIAGGAFF
TRBD1,.,TRBJ1-2,TRBV12-3/TRBV12-4,TGTGCCAGCAGTCCGGGACAGGAATATGGCTACACCTTC,CASSPGQEYGYTF
.,.,TRBJ1-3,TRBV19,TGTGCCAGTAGTAGTAGCTCTGGAAACACCATATATTTT,CASSSSSGNTIYF
.,.,TRBJ1-5,TRBV2,TGTGCCAGGGGTGGGAGGGATAGCAATCAGCCCCAGCATTTT,CARGGRDSNQPQHF
TRBD1,once,TRBJ1-2,TRBV27,TGTGCCAGCAGCCCCAGGGGGGCGACCCCGAACTATGGCTACACCTTC,CASSPRGATPNYGYTF
TRBD2,.,TRBJ2-3,TRBV10-3,TGTGCCATCAGTGTGGCCAGCGGGAGGGCCCAGACTGGTACGCAGTATTTT,CAISVASGRAQTGTQYF
.,once,TRBJ2-1,TRBV21-1,TGTGCCAGCAAAAAGAGGGACTGGCTCCACAATGAGCAGTTCTTC,CASKKRDWLHNEQFF
TRBD2,.,TRBJ2-6,TRBV5-8,TGTGCCAGCAGCTTGCTAGCGGGGGTACCTGGGGCCAACGTCCTGACTTTC,CASSLLAGVPGANVLTF
.,few,TRBJ1-4,TRBV7-9,TGTGCCAGCAGTCAGACAAGACCGAATGAAAAACTGTTTTTT,CASSQTRPNEKLFF
TRBD2,.,TRBJ2-5,TRBV5-1,TGCGCCAGCAGCTTGGGCGGGGGGGAACAAGAGACCCAGTACTTC,CASSLGGGEQETQYF
.,.,TRBJ2-3,TRBV2,TGTGCCAGCAGAGTCGCAGGGGGCACAGATACGCAGTATTTT,CASRVAGGTDTQYF
TRBD1,few,TRBJ1-1,TRBV5-1,TGCGCCAGCAGCTCAACGACCGGGACAGGGGCTGCTGAAGCTTTCTTT,CASSSTTGTGAAEAFF
.,.,TRBJ2-7,TRBV20-1,TGCAGTGCTAGTTATGGAGCCTACGAGCAGTACTTC,CSASYGAYEQYF
TRBD1,few,TRBJ1-2,TRBV4-1,TGCGCCAGCAGCCAGGGGGACAGGCAGTCAGGCTACACCTTC,CASSQGDRQSGYTF
.,.,TRBJ1-4,TRBV18,TGTGCCAGCTCATCGGCCGCCACTGCGGGAAAACTGTTTTTT,CASSSAATAGKLFF
TRBD2,few,TRBJ2-5,TRBV5-1,TGCGCCAGCAGCTTGGCCACCCCGGGGGGGCCAGGAGAGACCCAGTACTTC,CASSLATPGGPGETQYF
TRBD1,once,TRBJ1-1,TRBV2,TGTGCCAGCACCCCGGACAGGGGATACACTGAAGCTTTCTTT,CASTPDRGYTEAFF
TRBD1,.,TRBJ2-7,TRBV9,TGTGCCAGCAGCTTCCGGGACAGGGGGCCGGTCGAGCAGTACTTC,CASSFRDRGPVEQYF
TRBD1,few,TRBJ2-3,TRBV6-1,TGTGCCAGCAGTGAACTACCGGACAGGCCCACAGGCACAGATACGCAGTATTTT,CASSELPDRPTGTDTQYF
TRBD1,.,TRBJ1-1,TRBV12-3/TRBV12-4,TGTGCCAGCAGAAAGACAGGGAATGAAGCTTTCTTT,CASRKTGNEAFF
TRBD2,.,TRBJ2-7,TRBV2,TGTGCCAGCAGTGTGACTAGCGGGGGCCCTGCTGCCTACGAGCAGTACTTC,CASSVTSGGPAAYEQYF
.,once,TRBJ1-5,TRBV6-5,TGTGCCAGCAGGCGGGACAGCAATCAGCCCCAGCATTTT,CASRRDSNQPQHF
.,.,TRBJ2-7,TRBV6-6,TGTGCCAGCAGCTCCCGCGCAGGGGCAGGGCCCTACGAGCAGTACTTC,CASSSRAGAGPYEQYF
.,.,TRBJ2-1,TRBV2,TGTGCCAGCAGTGTCTCCGCGGGCCCGAGATCTGAGCAGTTCTTC,CASSVSAGPRSEQFF
.,.,TRBJ1-2,TRBV29-1,TGCAGCGTTGATGTAAGCGGGAACTATGGCTACACCTTC,CSVDVSGNYGYTF
.,.,TRBJ1-3,TRBV28,TGTGCCAGCAGTCAGGGCTCTGGAAACACCATATATTTT,CASSQGSGNTIYF
.,.,TRBJ2-7,TRBV19,TGTGCCAGTAGCCAGCGTCTGCAACTAGAGCAGTACTTC,CASSQRLQLEQYF
.,few,TRBJ1-4,TRBV5-4,TGTGCCAGCAGGCGGGGCGGAAGTAAACATGAAAAACTGTTTTTT,CASRRGGSKHEKLFF
.,few,TRBJ1-2,TRBV18,TGTGCCAGCTCATCCCTCGACACTTCCTATGGCTACACCTTC,CASSSLDTSYGYTF
.,.,TRBJ2-7,TRBV3-1/TRBV3-2,TGTGCCAGCAGCCAAGATGCGCAGAGGTACGACGAGCAGTACTTC,CASSQDAQRYDEQYF
.,.,TRBJ2-1,TRBV19,TGTGCCAGTAGTCAGGGGTCGATTGAGAATGAGCAGTTCTTC,CASSQGSIENEQFF
.,once,TRBJ1-5,TRBV28,TGTGCCAGCAGCCCCTTCGCGGGACGGAATCAGCCCCAGCATTTT,CASSPFAGRNQPQHF
.,.,TRBJ2-3,TRBV5-4,TGTGCCAGCAGCCTTGGCGGGTTTTCTAGCACAGATACGCAGTATTTT,CASSLGGFSSTDTQYF
.,once,TRBJ2-3,TRBV7-2,TGTGCCAGCAGCTTATGGCAGATCACAGATACGCAGTATTTT,CASSLWQITDTQYF
TRBD1,few,TRBJ2-6,TRBV6-2/TRBV6-3,TGTGCCAGCAGTCTCTCAGGACAGGGATGGTCTGGGGCCAACGTCCTGACTTTC,CASSLSGQGWSGANVLTF